These 3 T cell receptor beta chains came from one sample sequenced in a study of CD8+CD57+ T cells in acquired aplastic anemia. Whoever was chosen for sequencing had shown CD8+CD57+ cell expansion by flow cytometry. TCR beta VDJ combinations and CDR3 sequences were profiled from genomic DNA. One entry per CDR3 protein, called by TCRdb with MiXCR from the reads. In the table there are under 350,000 distinct CDR3 sequences, 50% to 65% of which are singletons. What was sequenced was sorted CD4+, CD8+, or CD8+CD57+ T cells (not recorded which) from PBMCs. The source of these receptors is a human donor with aplastic anemia.

CDR3 in amino acids: CATSRDIAGGATDTQYF. As DNA, the CDR3 is TGTGCCACCAGCAGGGACATAGCGGGAGGGGCGACAGATACGCAGTATTTT. This chain joins TRBV15 and TRBJ2-3, with 11 bases aligning to TRBD2. Germline lookup yields CDR1 LNHNV and CDR2 YYDKDF (reference sequence). V shed 3 bases, J shed 3 bases, and the junction held 8 bases outside the gene matches. The CDR3 has 17 amino acids.

The chain combines TRBV7-9 with TRBJ1-3, with D possibly being TRBD1 (5 bases). Germline CDR1 SEHNR, CDR2 FQNEAQ (reference sequence). Trimming left V 5 bases short and J 2 bases short, with 16 bases between. The length of the CDR3 is 16 residues. The CDR3 nucleotides are TGTGCCAGCAGCCAGGAGTTGGGGGGTCCTGGAAACACCATATATTTT. It specifies CASSQELGGPGNTIYF.

This clonotype has a count of ten or more. V is TRBV19 and J is TRBJ2-7, with D uncertain. With 0 bases removed from V and 6 bases from J, the gap between germline ends came to 12 bases. Germline V CDR1 and CDR2: LNHDA, SQIVND (reference sequence). CDR3 length: 14 residues. The CDR3, as DNA: TGTGCCAGTAGTATAGAGGTCAGCCGGTCCGAGCAGTACTTC. It is translated as CASSIEVSRSEQYF.